One and the same sample provided the 6 T cell receptor beta chains below, sequenced in a study of technical replicates of blood from a few donors. Sequencing was performed with immunoSEQ multiplex PCR; in TCRdb, only in-frame clones are kept and a portion is missing. The top ten hold approximately 0.33% of the sample, which has 100,000 or so clones, approximately 96% seen once. The sample was T cells isolated from PBMCs. Receptors originate from a human donor in good health.

The V and J genes are TRBV14 and TRBJ2-3; no clear D gene. V lost 3 bases and J 5 bases, leaving 9 bases between the germline ends. The CDR3 runs to 13 residues. Germline V gives CDR1 SGHDN, CDR2 FVKESK. CDR3 coding DNA: TGTGCCAGCAGCCATGACTCAAGAGATACGCAGTATTTT. Translation: CASSHDSRDTQYF.

The V and J genes are TRBV19 and TRBJ1-2; tentatively, D is TRBD1 (6 bases). Looked up from germline, CDR1 is LNHDA and CDR2 is SQIVND (reference sequence). The CDR3 consists of 15 residues. V lost 3 bases and J lost 5, with 16 bases in between. CDR3 amino acids: CASSMGHAKQYGYTF. Written as DNA, the CDR3 is TGTGCCAGTAGTATGGGACACGCTAAACAGTATGGCTACACCTTC.

This chain joins TRBV27 and TRBJ2-1; TRBD2 agrees at 13 bases. The germline V gene has CDR1 MNHEY and CDR2 SMNVEV (reference sequence). The CDR3 extends over 16 amino acids. J was trimmed by 8 bases and V by 3 bases; bases with no gene match: 7. CDR3 in amino acids: CASSLLLAGGEDEQFF. CDR3 nucleotide sequence: TGTGCCAGCAGTTTGTTACTAGCGGGAGGGGAGGATGAGCAGTTCTTC.

The chain recombines TRBV19 with TRBJ2-3; 7 bases are shared with TRBD1. Trimming took 10 bases from V and 4 from J; bases not matched to a gene: 8. The CDR3 has 13 amino acids. Germline lookup yields CDR1 LNHDA and CDR2 SQIVND (reference sequence). This chain's CDR3 is CATGTVESDTQYF. In DNA, the CDR3 is TGTGCCACCGGGACAGTTGAATCAGATACGCAGTATTTT.

The CDR3 region has the DNA TGTGCCAGCAGCCCCGGGACAGGGGGCGAGGACACTGAAGCTTTCTTT. Translating it yields CASSPGTGGEDTEAFF. The chain carries TRBV6-6 and TRBJ1-1; TRBD1 agrees at 12 bases. The CDR3 is 16 amino acids. Looked up from germline, CDR1 is MNHNY and CDR2 is SVGAGI (reference sequence). Losses at the gene ends were 6 bases for V and 3 bases for J; bases not matched to a gene: 8.

The CDR3 spells CASSISGSWGDEQYF. The CDR3 nucleotides are TGTGCCAGCAGCATCAGCGGGAGTTGGGGGGACGAGCAGTACTTC. This chain uses TRBV9 with TRBJ2-7; 8 nucleotides line up with TRBD2. This CDR3 contains 15 residues. The V and J ends lost 4 bases and 5 bases, in that order; junction bases with no gene match: 11. Germline-derived CDR1 and CDR2 are SGDLS and YYNGEE.